The 29 T cell receptor beta chains listed next were all sequenced from one sample in a study of blood T cell repertoires in COVID-19. The table came from immunoSEQ multiplex PCR; TCRdb's copy has only in-frame clones and leaves some out. Of around 72,000 clones in the sample, over 65% were seen once. Specimen: peripheral blood. The receptors were gathered from a woman older than 75 with acute or convalescent COVID-19.

The rearrangement joins TRBV30 to TRBJ1-2; D may be TRBD1 (6 bases). Germline CDR1 reads GTSNPN; CDR2 reads SVGIG (reference sequence). V was clipped by 3 bases and J by 5 bases, with 16 bases between them. This CDR3 has 14 amino acids. The CDR3 bases are TGTGCCTGGAGCCGACAGGCGGGGGGTTATGGCTACACCTTC. Its protein is CAWSRQAGGYGYTF.

The table lists this clone with a few counts. The chain employs TRBV2 and TRBJ2-5; perhaps TRBD1 as D (5 bases). The CDR3 has 13 residues. The germline V gene encodes CDR1 SNHLY and CDR2 FYNNEI. V lost 4 bases and J 2 bases, leaving 8 bases between the germline ends. Written as DNA, the CDR3 is TGTGCCAGCAGTGGACAGATGCAAGAGACCCAGTACTTC. Its translation is CASSGQMQETQYF.

J is TRBJ1-1 and V is TRBV11-2, with TRBD1 as a possible D gene (6 bases). CDR1 SGHAT and CDR2 FQNNGV come from the germline V gene. Trimming removed 3 bases from V and 1 base from J, with 9 bases in between. This CDR3 is built from 14 residues. CDR3: CASSLGQGNTEAFF. The CDR3 DNA follows: TGTGCCAGCAGCTTGGGACAAGGGAACACTGAAGCTTTCTTT.

This clone was seen just once. The chain employs TRBV5-1 and TRBJ1-4; D may be TRBD1 (5 bases). V was trimmed by 0 bases and J by 8 bases, leaving 8 bases between them. From germline, CDR1 is SGHRS and CDR2 YFSETQ. This CDR3 spans 13 amino acids. The CDR3 loop is CASSLGRAEKLFF. CDR3 bases: TGCGCCAGCAGCTTGGGCAGGGCGGAAAAACTGTTTTTT. Using reference TRBV5-1 and TRBJ1-4 for the parts outside the CDR3, the full variable domain is KAGVTQTPRYLIKTRGQQVTLSCSPISGHRSVSWYQQTPGQGLQFLFEYFSETQRNKGNFPGRFSGRQFSNSRSEMNVSTLELGDSALYLCASSLGRAEKLFFGSGTQLSVL.

The chain links TRBV9 to TRBJ2-4, with D possibly TRBD1 on 5 matching bases. Trimming took 5 bases from V and 4 from J, leaving 10 bases between them. Per the germline V gene, CDR1 is SGDLS and CDR2 is YYNGEE. The length of the CDR3 is 13 residues. CDR3 sequence reads: CASSPGQKNIQYF. The CDR3 bases are TGTGCCAGCAGTCCCGGACAAAAAAACATTCAGTACTTC.

The chain joins TRBV5-5 to TRBJ1-1, with D possibly TRBD1 on 6 matching bases. V lost 0 bases and J lost 6, with 9 bases in between. CDR1 and CDR2 (germline): SGHKS, YYEKEE (reference sequence). The CDR3 has 13 residues. In DNA, the CDR3 is TGTGCCAGCAGCTTGGTGCCAGGGGCTGAAGCTTTCTTT. Its translation: CASSLVPGAEAFF.

The chain uses TRBV19 and TRBJ2-1; 8 nucleotides align to TRBD1. This CDR3 spans 15 amino acids. CDR1 and CDR2 from the germline V gene are LNHDA and SQIVND (reference sequence). With V trimmed by 6 bases and J by 9 bases, 13 bases remained unmatched. The DNA of the CDR3 is TGTGCCAGTAGGGAACCCGCCCGGACAGGGCTTGAGCAGTTCTTC. Translation gives CASREPARTGLEQFF.

A few counts support this clone. This chain connects TRBV6-4 to TRBJ1-2; D remains unclear. Deletions cut 0 bases from V and 2 bases from J, with 13 bases between. Germline values: CDR1 MRHNA, CDR2 SNTAGT. This CDR3 comprises 16 residues. The CDR3 loop reads CASSDSSRGGNYGYTF. DNA of the CDR3: TGTGCCAGCAGTGACTCGTCTAGAGGCGGAAACTATGGCTACACCTTC.

The rearrangement joins TRBV13 to TRBJ1-2, with D maybe TRBD1 (5 bases). Germline V lookup: CDR1 PRHDT, CDR2 FYEKMQ (reference sequence). This CDR3 contains 13 residues. Trimming left V 1 base short and J 5 bases short, with 8 bases between. CDR3 region: CASSLATEYGYTF. The CDR3 DNA sequence: TGTGCCAGCAGCTTAGCGACAGAGTATGGCTACACCTTC. The full variable domain, rest sourced from reference TRBV13 and TRBJ1-2, is AAGVIQSPRHLIKEKRETATLKCYPIPRHDTVYWYQQGPGQDPQFLISFYEKMQSDKGSIPDRFSAQQFSDYHSELNMSSLELGDSALYFCASSLATEYGYTFGSGTRLTVV.

V usage is TRBV25-1 and J usage is TRBJ1-1; a weak D match, TRBD1 (5 bases). The CDR3 consists of 11 residues. The V gene's germline CDR1 is MGHDK and CDR2 SYGVNS. Trimming removed 6 bases at V and 6 bases at J, with 8 bases between. The CDR3: CASSGGPEAFF. For the CDR3, the DNA is TGTGCCAGCAGCGGGGGACCTGAAGCTTTCTTT. Variable domain in full (rest from reference TRBV25-1 and TRBJ1-1): EADIYQTPRYLVIGTGKKITLECSQTMGHDKMYWYQQDPGMELHLIHYSYGVNSTEKGDLSSESTVSRIRTEHFPLTLESARPSHTSQYLCASSGGPEAFFGQGTRLTVV.

The V and J genes are TRBV6-5 and TRBJ2-7, with D unclear. Germline CDR1 and CDR2: MNHEY and SVGAGI. The CDR3 spans 12 residues. The V gene lost 6 bases and the J gene lost 1 base, with 7 bases spanning the gap. The CDR3 DNA is TGTGCCAGCAGAACAGCATCCTACGAGCAGTACTTC. Translating gives CASRTASYEQYF.

The V and J genes are TRBV10-3 and TRBJ1-3, with D perhaps TRBD1 (6 bases). The V gene's germline CDR1 is ENHRY and CDR2 SYGVKD. The CDR3 totals 14 residues. Trimming removed 4 bases from V and 0 bases from J, with 7 bases in between. The CDR3 loop is CAISADSSGNTIYF. The CDR3 DNA follows: TGTGCCATCAGTGCGGACAGCTCTGGAAACACCATATATTTT.

The chain joins TRBV7-9 to TRBJ1-4; 8 bases are a match to TRBD1. Trimming at V came to 4 bases and at J to 7 bases, leaving 8 bases not matched to a gene. CDR3 length: 15 residues. Germline assignment: CDR1 SEHNR and CDR2 FQNEAQ (reference sequence). In nucleotides, the CDR3 is TGTGCCAGCAGCTCTTCGGACAGGGAAGGTGAAAAACTGTTTTTT. It encodes CASSSSDREGEKLFF.

CDR3 in DNA: TGTGCCAGCAGCCCCCGGACAGGGACGGACGGGGAGCTGTTTTTT. Amino acids: CASSPRTGTDGELFF. The rearrangement joins TRBV7-9 to TRBJ2-2; 8 bases agree with TRBD1. Looked up from germline, CDR1 is SEHNR and CDR2 is FQNEAQ (reference sequence). V shed 5 bases and J 7 bases; nucleotides not matched to a gene: 9. The CDR3 covers 15 residues.

The chain carries TRBV7-9 and TRBJ2-3; TRBD2 matches at 7 bases. Per germline, CDR1 SEHNR and CDR2 FQNEAQ (reference sequence). The CDR3 totals 15 residues. Trimming at V came to 2 bases and at J to 2 bases, leaving 4 bases not matched to a gene. The CDR3, as DNA: TGTGCCAGCAGCTTACTAGCGGACCTCACAGATACGCAGTATTTT. Amino acid sequence: CASSLLADLTDTQYF.

CDR3 DNA: TGTGCCAGTAGTAACGGGATTAGCACAGATACGCAGTATTTT. Its protein product is CASSNGISTDTQYF. V is TRBV19 and J is TRBJ2-3; TRBD2 might be the D (5 bases). Germline CDR1 is LNHDA and CDR2 is SQIVND (reference sequence). The V and J ends lost 4 bases and 0 bases respectively, with 8 bases between them. This CDR3 is 14 amino acids long.

This chain joins TRBV15 and TRBJ1-5, with D possibly TRBD1 on 5 matching bases. CDR1 and CDR2 (germline): LNHNV, YYDKDF (reference sequence). CDR3 length: 15 residues. Trimming took 5 bases from V and 2 from J, leaving 13 bases between them. The CDR3 nucleotides are TGTGCCACCAGCGGAGGTGGGGCTGGCAATCAGCCCCAGCATTTT. It codes for CATSGGGAGNQPQHF.

The gene calls are TRBV27 and TRBJ1-1; D is possibly TRBD1 (5 bases). Trimming cost V 3 bases and J 7 bases, with 21 bases left between them. This CDR3 is built from 16 residues. Germline CDR1 MNHEY, CDR2 SMNVEV (reference sequence). The CDR3 reads CASSFTLQGGKGEAFF. In DNA form, the CDR3 reads TGTGCCAGCAGTTTTACCCTTCAGGGAGGTAAAGGTGAAGCTTTCTTT.

The rearrangement joins TRBV24-1 to TRBJ2-3, with TRBD2 as a possible D gene (7 bases). V gave up 4 bases and J gave up 5 bases, with 12 bases separating them. Germline V gene data show CDR1 as KGHDR and CDR2 as SFDVKD. The CDR3 runs to 14 residues. The CDR3 spells CATSERGPGDTQYF. For the CDR3, the DNA is TGTGCCACCAGTGAGCGGGGGCCAGGAGATACGCAGTATTTT.

This chain uses TRBV9 with TRBJ2-2, with D tentatively TRBD1 (6 bases). Germline CDR1 reads SGDLS; CDR2 reads YYNGEE. CDR3 length: 14 amino acids. Trimming removed 5 bases from V and 2 bases from J, with 10 bases in between. The CDR3 is CASRRTANTGELFF. CDR3 nucleotide sequence: TGTGCCAGCAGGCGGACAGCTAACACCGGGGAGCTGTTTTTT.

This chain links TRBV30 with TRBJ1-2, with D unresolved. Germline CDR1 GTSNPN, CDR2 SVGIG (reference sequence). CDR3 size: 12 residues. With 4 bases removed from V and 6 bases from J, the gap between germline ends came to 12 bases. The CDR3, as DNA: TGTGCCTGGAAAAGCGTCCTAAATGGCTACACCTTC. It yields the protein CAWKSVLNGYTF.

The gene calls are TRBV19 and TRBJ1-5; D call uncertain. Trimming removed 3 bases at V and 4 bases at J, with 7 bases between. Germline-derived CDR1 and CDR2 are LNHDA and SQIVND (reference sequence). The CDR3 has 13 residues. Here the CDR3 reads CASSINENQPQHF. The DNA for the CDR3 is TGTGCCAGTAGTATCAATGAGAATCAGCCCCAGCATTTT. The variable domain in full, with the rest retrieved from reference TRBV19 and TRBJ1-5, is DGGITQSPKYLFRKEGQNVTLSCEQNLNHDAMYWYRQDPGQGLRLIYYSQIVNDFQKGDIAEGYSVSREKKESFPLTVTSAQKNPTAFYLCASSINENQPQHFGDGTRLSIL.

The gene calls are TRBV6-5 and TRBJ2-2; the D gene is possibly TRBD1 (5 bases). Per the germline V gene, CDR1 is MNHEY and CDR2 is SVGAGI. The CDR3 length is 15 residues. Trimming took off 6 bases at V and 4 bases at J, with 15 bases between the two ends. The CDR3 region has the DNA TGTGCCAGCAGCCAAATGGGGCCTCCCACCGGGGAGCTGTTTTTT. Its translation: CASSQMGPPTGELFF.

The chain combines TRBV19 with TRBJ1-1; TRBD1 matches at 7 bases. V shed 9 bases, J shed 6 bases, and the junction held 7 bases outside the gene matches. The CDR3 spans 12 residues. Germline V gene lookup returns CDR1 LNHDA and CDR2 SQIVND (reference sequence). The CDR3 reads CASATQGAEAFF. The CDR3 DNA reads TGTGCCAGCGCCACGCAGGGGGCTGAAGCTTTCTTT.

The CDR3 reads CAIRGNTEAFF. CDR3 bases: TGTGCCATCCGAGGTAACACTGAAGCTTTCTTT. This chain uses TRBV19 with TRBJ1-1; D call uncertain. Deletions cut 10 bases from V and 2 bases from J, with 8 bases between. The germline V gene has CDR1 LNHDA and CDR2 SQIVND (reference sequence). This CDR3 region has 11 residues. Drawing the rest from reference TRBV19 and TRBJ1-1, the complete variable domain is DGGITQSPKYLFRKEGQNVTLSCEQNLNHDAMYWYRQDPGQGLRLIYYSQIVNDFQKGDIAEGYSVSREKKESFPLTVTSAQKNPTAFYLCAIRGNTEAFFGQGTRLTVV.

The J gene is TRBJ2-1, the V gene TRBV12-3 or TRBV12-4; no clear D gene. V was pared by 5 bases and J by 12 bases, with 14 bases between. There are 12 residues in the CDR3. CDR3 nucleotides: TGTGCCAGCAGTCCGTCCCAGCAGGCGCAGTTCTTC. Translation: CASSPSQQAQFF.

The chain joins TRBV11-3 to TRBJ2-7, with D hard to call. The germline V gene encodes CDR1 SGHNT and CDR2 YENEEA. This CDR3 has 13 amino acids. V lost 5 bases, J lost 5 bases, and 13 bases lay in between. CDR3: CASSPNLADEQYF. The CDR3 DNA reads TGTGCCAGCAGCCCTAATCTGGCGGACGAGCAGTACTTC.

The chain combines TRBV18 with TRBJ2-1, with 12 bases matching TRBD2. Germline CDR1 reads KGHSH; CDR2 reads LQKENI. V shed 6 bases and J 3 bases; nucleotides not matched to a gene: 3. The CDR3 runs 15 residues. The CDR3 is CASSELAGGYNEQFF. As DNA, the CDR3 is TGTGCCAGCTCCGAACTAGCGGGAGGCTACAATGAGCAGTTCTTC. Full variable domain (missing parts from reference TRBV18 and TRBJ2-1): NAGVMQNPRHLVRRRGQEARLRCSPMKGHSHVYWYRQLPEEGLKFMVYLQKENIIDESGMPKERFSAEFPKEGPSILRIQQVVRGDSAAYFCASSELAGGYNEQFFGPGTRLTVL.

This clone was detected only once. The gene calls are TRBV5-6 and TRBJ2-7; TRBD1 aligns across 9 bases. Germline-derived CDR1 and CDR2 are SGHDT and YYEEEE. Unmatched junction bases numbered 9, after V lost 4 bases and J lost 4 bases. The CDR3 loop spans 15 amino acids. The CDR3 spells CASSRKGQGSYEQYF. CDR3 in DNA: TGTGCCAGCAGCCGAAAAGGACAGGGGTCGTACGAGCAGTACTTC.